This is a list of T cell receptor beta chains from one sample in a study of shared clonotypes between healthy human individuals. Using immunoSEQ multiplex PCR, the repertoire was profiled, and TCRdb retains in-frame clones only, with some absent. The sample has over a million clones; 98% are singletons. Sequenced sample: naive CD4+ T cells sorted from blood. Receptor source: a man aged 30-40 years in good health. Both conserved end residues are trimmed from each CDR3.

V,CDR3
TRBV7-6,ASSSPGSRYEQY
TRBV7-9,ASSSSLGGPNEKLF
TRBV18,ASSRDSSASYNEQF
TRBV7-2,ASSPGPLGAQY
TRBV5-1,ASSSPPTDTGELF
TRBV5-4,ASSSKTAAGNTIY
TRBV11-1,ASSLQALGDTQY
TRBV14,ASAQSRAGYGYT
TRBV4-1,ASSPGQHNQPQH
TRBV4-3,ASSQDQRREFYEQY
TRBV7-2,ASSLAGGARSEKLF
TRBV10-1,ASSGGTGLNTEAF
TRBV18,ASSRFVTEVNEQY
TRBV2,ASGGGPVPLSGANVLT
TRBV6-6,ASGTRLETQY
TRBV5-6,ASSFGQVDNEQF
TRBV27,ASSSGARSTDTQY
TRBV5-4,ASSLDAGTNQETQY
TRBV6-1,ATRTGRNYGYT
TRBV6-5,ASSSDRGRDQPQH
TRBV19,ASSTATVTGEQF
TRBV7-9,ASNIGQGPYEQY
TRBV28,ASSFPGGTNEKLF
TRBV7-2,ASSPARNYGYT
TRBV6-1,ASSEVGQGISGELF
TRBV19,ASSRGVDYGYT
TRBV5-1,ASSLDLNAGELF
TRBV27,ASSLSPPQAGGPVYEQY
TRBV14,ASSQVRGGELF
TRBV5-1,ASSAGLIEGETQY
TRBV15,ATSRDSGANMNTEAF
TRBV10-2,ASSRSRRPEGVQETQY
TRBV7-6,ASSFTAARDTQY
TRBV4-1,ASSDGQTTDTQY
TRBV7-8,ASSFEAGVGYEQY
TRBV28,ASSRVRVVMNTEAF
TRBV5-1,ASSLELSTEAF
TRBV5-1,ASKNYNEQF
TRBV7-9,ASSLDRGTEAF
TRBV11-3,ASSSGTAPGEQY
TRBV7-3,ASSYEPTDTQY
TRBV15,ATSRDLVTSRNGEQY
TRBV28,ASSRLLLAGDTNEQF
TRBV4-3,ASSQDRANQPQH
TRBV5-4,ASSLGGTGNYGYT